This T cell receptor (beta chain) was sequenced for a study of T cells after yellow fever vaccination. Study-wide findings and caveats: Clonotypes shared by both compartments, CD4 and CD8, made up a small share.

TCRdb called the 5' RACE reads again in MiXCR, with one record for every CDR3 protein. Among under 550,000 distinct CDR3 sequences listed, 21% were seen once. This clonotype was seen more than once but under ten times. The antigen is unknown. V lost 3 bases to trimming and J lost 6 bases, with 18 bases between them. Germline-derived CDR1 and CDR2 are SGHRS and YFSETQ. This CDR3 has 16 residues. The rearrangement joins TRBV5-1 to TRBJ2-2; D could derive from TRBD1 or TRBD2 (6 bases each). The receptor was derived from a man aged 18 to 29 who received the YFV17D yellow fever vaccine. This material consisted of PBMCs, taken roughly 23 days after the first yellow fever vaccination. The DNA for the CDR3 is TGCGCCAGCAGCTGGACAGCGGGCGGTCCACCCGGGGAGCTGTTTTTT. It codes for CASSWTAGGPPGELFF.